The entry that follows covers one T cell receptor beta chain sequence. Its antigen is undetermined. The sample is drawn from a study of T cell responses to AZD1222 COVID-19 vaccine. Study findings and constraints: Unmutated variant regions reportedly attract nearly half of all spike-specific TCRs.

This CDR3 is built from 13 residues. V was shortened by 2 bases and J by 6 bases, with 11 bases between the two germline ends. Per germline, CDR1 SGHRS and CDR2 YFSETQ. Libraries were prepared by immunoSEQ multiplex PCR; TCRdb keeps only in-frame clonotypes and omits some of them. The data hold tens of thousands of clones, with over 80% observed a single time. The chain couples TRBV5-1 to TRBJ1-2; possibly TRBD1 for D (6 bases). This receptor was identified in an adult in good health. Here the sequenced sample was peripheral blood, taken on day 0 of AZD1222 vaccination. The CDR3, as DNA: TGCGCCAGCAGCTTAACAGGGATAGATGGCTACACCTTC. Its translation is CASSLTGIDGYTF.